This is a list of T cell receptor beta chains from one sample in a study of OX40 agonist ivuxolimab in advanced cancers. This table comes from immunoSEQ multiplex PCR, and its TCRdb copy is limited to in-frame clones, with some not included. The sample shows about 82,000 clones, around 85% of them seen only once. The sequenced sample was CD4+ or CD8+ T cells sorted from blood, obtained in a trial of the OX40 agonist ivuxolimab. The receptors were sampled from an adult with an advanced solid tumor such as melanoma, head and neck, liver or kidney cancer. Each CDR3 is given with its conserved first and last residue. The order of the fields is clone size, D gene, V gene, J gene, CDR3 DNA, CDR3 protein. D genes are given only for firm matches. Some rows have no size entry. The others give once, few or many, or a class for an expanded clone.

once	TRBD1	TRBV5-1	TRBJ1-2	TGCGCCAGCAGCTTGTTTGGGACAGGGGGCTATGGCTACACCTTC	CASSLFGTGGYGYTF
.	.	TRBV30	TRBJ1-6	TGTGCCTGGTCCAAGAGCTCCTATAATTCACCCCTCCACTTT	CAWSKSSYNSPLHF
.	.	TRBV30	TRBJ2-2	TGTGCCTGGAGTCCGAACACCGGGGAGCTGTTTTTT	CAWSPNTGELFF
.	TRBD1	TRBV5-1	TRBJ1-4	TGCGCCAGCAGCTTGACGGGGACAGGGGTGGAAAAACTGTTTTTT	CASSLTGTGVEKLFF
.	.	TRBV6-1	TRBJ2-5	TGTGCCAGCACCCGAAGGGTCGGGGAGACCCAGTACTTC	CASTRRVGETQYF
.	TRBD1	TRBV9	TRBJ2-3	TGTGCCAGCAGCCCCGGGACAGTTAGCACAGATACGCAGTATTTT	CASSPGTVSTDTQYF
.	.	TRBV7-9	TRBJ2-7	TGTGCCAGCAGCTTGGGACGGATGGGCGAGCAGTACTTC	CASSLGRMGEQYF
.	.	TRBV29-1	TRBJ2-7	TGCAGCGCGAAAAAGCGCGGGTTTGGAGAGCAGTACTTC	CSAKKRGFGEQYF
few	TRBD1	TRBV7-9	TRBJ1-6	TGTGCCAGCAGCTCGACAGGGGATTCACCCCTCCACTTT	CASSSTGDSPLHF
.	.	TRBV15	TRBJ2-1	TGTGCCACCAGCAGAGATCTTCGGAGGAGTGAGCAGTTCTTC	CATSRDLRRSEQFF
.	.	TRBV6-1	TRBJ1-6	TGTGCCAGCAGTGACCGGACCCTAGGTTCACCCCTCCACTTT	CASSDRTLGSPLHF
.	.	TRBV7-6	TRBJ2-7	TGTGCCAGCAGCCCGACAAGGGGCTACGAGCAGTACTTC	CASSPTRGYEQYF
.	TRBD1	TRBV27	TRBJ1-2	TGTGCCAGCACCCAACGACAGGGCTCTTATGGCTACACCTTC	CASTQRQGSYGYTF
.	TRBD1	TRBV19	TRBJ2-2	TGTGCCAGTAGTACCGACAGGGTGGGTGCCGGGGAGCTGTTTTTT	CASSTDRVGAGELFF
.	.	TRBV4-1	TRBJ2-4	TGCGCCAGCAGCTCACGAGAGGGAAGGGTGTCCGGGGCCAAAAACATTCAGTACTTC	CASSSREGRVSGAKNIQYF
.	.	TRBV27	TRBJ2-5	TGTGCCAGCAGTTCCCATGTCTCTCAAGAGACCCAGTACTTC	CASSSHVSQETQYF
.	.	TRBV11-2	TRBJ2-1	TGTGCCAGCATCAAGGACATTTCTTACAATGAGCAGTTCTTC	CASIKDISYNEQFF
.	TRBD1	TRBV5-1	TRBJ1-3	TGCGCCAGCAGCTCGGAAGGGACAGCCTCTGGAAACACCATATATTTT	CASSSEGTASGNTIYF
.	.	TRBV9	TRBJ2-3	TGTGCCAGCAGGGCCATGGAGAAAGATACGCAGTATTTT	CASRAMEKDTQYF
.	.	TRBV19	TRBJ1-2	TGTGCCAGTACGCTCAGAAACTCCTATGGCTACACCTTC	CASTLRNSYGYTF
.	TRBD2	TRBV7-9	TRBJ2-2	TGTGCCAGCAGCTCAAGAGGGAGAGCTAGCGGGGAAAACACCGGGGAGCTGTTTTTT	CASSSRGRASGENTGELFF
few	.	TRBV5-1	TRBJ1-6	TGCGCCAGCAGCACGACAGAGAGAGCACCCCTCCACTTT	CASSTTERAPLHF
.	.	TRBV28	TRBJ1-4	TGTGCCAGCAGGGACCGGGACGCAACTAATGAAAAACTGTTTTTT	CASRDRDATNEKLFF
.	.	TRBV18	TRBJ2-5	TGTGCCAGCTCACAGGGGCGCGGAGAGACCCAGTACTTC	CASSQGRGETQYF
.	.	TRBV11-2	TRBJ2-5	TGTGTCAGCAGCTTAACGACTCAAGAGACCCAGTACTTC	CVSSLTTQETQYF
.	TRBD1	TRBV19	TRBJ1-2	TGTGCCAGTAGTACACAGGGGACTCTCAACGGAGGCTACACCTTC	CASSTQGTLNGGYTF
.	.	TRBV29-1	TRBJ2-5	TGCAGCTCTGGGGAGCGAGAAGAGACCCAGTACTTC	CSSGEREETQYF
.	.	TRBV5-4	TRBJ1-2	TGTGCCAGCAGCTCCCCGACGGAGATGATGGGCTACACCTTC	CASSSPTEMMGYTF
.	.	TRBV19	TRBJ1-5	TGTGCCAGTAGTATAGGAGGCAGGAGATATAGCAATCAGCCCCAGCATTTT	CASSIGGRRYSNQPQHF
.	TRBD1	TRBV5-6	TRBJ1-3	TGTGCCAGCAGCGCCCGGCAGGGGGCAGGAAACACCATATATTTT	CASSARQGAGNTIYF
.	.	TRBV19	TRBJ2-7	TGTGCCAGTAGTAGAGAGGCAACCTACGAGCAGTACTTC	CASSREATYEQYF
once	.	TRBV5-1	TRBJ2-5	TGCGCCAGCAGCTTTGGACCCCAAGAGACCCAGTACTTC	CASSFGPQETQYF
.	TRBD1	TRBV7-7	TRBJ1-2	TGTGCCAGCAGCTTAGAGGGGGCTGGGAACTATGGCTACACCTTC	CASSLEGAGNYGYTF
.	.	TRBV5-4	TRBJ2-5	TGTGCCAGCAGCTTGGGCCCCGGAGGCCGAGAGACCCAGTACTTC	CASSLGPGGRETQYF
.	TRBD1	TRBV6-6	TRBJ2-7	TGTGCCAGCAAAAGGACAGGGGTGGGCGAGCAGTACTTC	CASKRTGVGEQYF
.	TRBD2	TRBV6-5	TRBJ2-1	TGTGCCAGCAGTCCGAGCGGGGGGGCCTACAATGAGCAGTTCTTC	CASSPSGGAYNEQFF
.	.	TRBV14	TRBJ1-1	TGTGCCAGCAGCCAACTGACCGACAACACTGAAGCTTTCTTT	CASSQLTDNTEAFF
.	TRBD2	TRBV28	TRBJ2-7	TGTGCCAGCAAAGGTAGCGGGGGTCGATACGAGCAGTACTTC	CASKGSGGRYEQYF
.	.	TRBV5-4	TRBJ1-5	TGTGCCAGCAGCGTCGACGGAATCAATCAGCCCCAGCATTTT	CASSVDGINQPQHF
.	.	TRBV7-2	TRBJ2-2	TGTGCCAGCAAAACGAAGCTGGGGGAGACCGGGGAGCTGTTTTTT	CASKTKLGETGELFF